The 27 T cell receptor beta chains reported below all come from one sample, sequenced in a study of neoadjuvant anti-PD-1 for oral cavity cancer (dated by TCRdb to the early 2020s). The label giving this sample's time point can be read as: after neoadjuvant nivolumab, at surgical resection. To prepare the library, the immunoSEQ multiplex PCR assay was applied. The table was pulled from immuneACCESS by TCRdb, which kept in-frame rearrangements only. Such tables lose some clones; where checked, under half of the loss comes from unresolved V genes, and the rest has no known cause. The sample has tens of thousands of clones on record, approximately 85% of them singletons. Together, the top ten hold 3.4% of the sample. The sequencing used PBMCs, collected after nivolumab (anti-PD-1) treatment. The source is a person aged 35-79 years with oral cavity squamous cell carcinoma.

This clone was recorded a few times. This chain links TRBV11-2 with TRBJ2-1; D is perhaps TRBD2 (6 bases). V lost 1 base to trimming and J lost 5 bases, with 15 bases between them. Germline V gives CDR1 SGHAT, CDR2 FQNNGV. The CDR3 sequence is 16 residues long. Written as DNA, the CDR3 is TGTGCCAGCAGCTTAGGGCCGCTAGCGAAGGACAATGAGCAGTTCTTC. Translating it yields CASSLGPLAKDNEQFF.

The V call is TRBV6-5, the J call TRBJ2-5, with 7 bases aligning to TRBD2. The germline V gene encodes CDR1 MNHEY and CDR2 SVGAGI. The CDR3 is 14 residues long. V shed 5 bases, J shed 9 bases, and the junction held 12 bases outside the gene matches. The CDR3 sequence is CASSESAGSSPQYF. CDR3 coding DNA: TGTGCCAGCAGTGAATCAGCGGGATCCTCCCCCCAGTACTTC.

This rearrangement joins TRBV25-1 to TRBJ2-5, with 8 bases identical to TRBD1. Germline V gene sequence: CDR1 MGHDK, CDR2 SYGVNS. The CDR3 has 14 residues. V was clipped by 3 bases and J by 4 bases; unmatched bases: 4. As DNA, the CDR3 is TGTGCCAGCAGTGATACAGGGGGAAGAGAGACCCAGTACTTC. Amino acids: CASSDTGGRETQYF.

The rearrangement uses TRBV6-5 and TRBJ2-7, with TRBD2 matching over 7 bases. CDR3 length: 14 amino acids. Germline V gene lookup returns CDR1 MNHEY and CDR2 SVGAGI. J was trimmed by 0 bases and V by 6 bases; bases with no gene match: 5. CDR3 amino acids: CASSSVAGSYEQYF. In nucleotides, the CDR3 is TGTGCCAGCAGCTCTGTAGCGGGCTCCTACGAGCAGTACTTC.

The J gene is TRBJ1-5, the V gene TRBV5-6, with D uncertain. Trimming stripped 0 bases from V and 5 bases from J, with 12 bases between. The CDR3 covers 15 residues. Germline-derived CDR1 and CDR2 are SGHDT and YYEEEE. The CDR3 DNA follows: TGTGCCAGCAGCTTGGCCGGGAGCGGCCATCAGCCCCAGCATTTT. It codes for CASSLAGSGHQPQHF. The whole variable domain, remainder taken from reference TRBV5-6 and TRBJ1-5, is DAGVTQSPTHLIKTRGQQVTLRCSPKSGHDTVSWYQQALGQGPQFIFQYYEEEERQRGNFPDRFSGHQFPNYSSELNVNALLLGDSALYLCASSLAGSGHQPQHFGDGTRLSIL.

The chain links TRBV27 to TRBJ2-6, with D possibly matching TRBD2 (5 bases). V was clipped by 3 bases and J by 4 bases, with 13 bases between them. This CDR3 has 16 residues. CDR1 MNHEY and CDR2 SMNVEV come from the germline V gene (reference sequence). CDR3 region: CASSFLGNSGANVLTF. The CDR3, as DNA: TGTGCCAGCAGTTTCCTCGGGAACTCCGGGGCCAACGTCCTGACTTTC. The variable domain in full, with the rest retrieved from reference TRBV27 and TRBJ2-6, is EAQVTQNPRYLITVTGKKLTVTCSQNMNHEYMSWYRQDPGLGLRQIYYSMNVEVTDKGDVPEGYKVSRKEKRNFPLILESPSPNQTSLYFCASSFLGNSGANVLTFGAGSRLTVL.

This chain links TRBV9 with TRBJ2-7, with TRBD2 matching 12 bases. CDR1 SGDLS and CDR2 YYNGEE come from the germline V gene. This CDR3 contains 16 residues. After removal of 2 bases from V and 6 bases from J, the junction contained 9 bases not matched to a gene. The CDR3 is CASSVTSGRWGGEQYF. In DNA, the CDR3 is TGTGCCAGCAGCGTGACTAGCGGGAGATGGGGTGGCGAGCAGTACTTC.

V is TRBV27 and J is TRBJ2-7; the D gene is possibly TRBD1 (5 bases). CDR1 is MNHEY and CDR2 is SMNVEV in the germline V gene (reference sequence). The CDR3 has 13 amino acids. V was pared by 3 bases and J by 3 bases, with 9 bases between. The CDR3 spells CASSFLQGYEQYF. As DNA, the CDR3 is TGTGCCAGCAGTTTCCTCCAGGGCTACGAGCAGTACTTC.

The genes are TRBV5-1 and TRBJ1-4; TRBD1 is a possible D gene (5 bases). CDR3 length equals 14 residues. Per germline, CDR1 SGHRS and CDR2 YFSETQ. Between the trimmed V and J ends, which lost 4 bases and 8 bases, there was a span of 15 bases. The CDR3 protein is CASSAEGPQEKLFF. The CDR3 coding sequence is TGCGCCAGCAGCGCCGAGGGGCCCCAAGAAAAACTGTTTTTT. Filled out from reference TRBV5-1 and TRBJ1-4, the complete variable domain reads KAGVTQTPRYLIKTRGQQVTLSCSPISGHRSVSWYQQTPGQGLQFLFEYFSETQRNKGNFPGRFSGRQFSNSRSEMNVSTLELGDSALYLCASSAEGPQEKLFFGSGTQLSVL.

V gene TRBV6-1 combines with J gene TRBJ2-7, with D possibly TRBD1 on 6 matching bases. V lost 5 bases, J lost 5 bases, and 19 bases lay in between. This CDR3 spans 15 amino acids. Germline V gene data show CDR1 as MNHNS and CDR2 as SASEGT. The CDR3 DNA reads TGTGCCAGCAGTCTTTACAGGGAATACTTGGACGAGCAGTACTTC. Amino acid sequence: CASSLYREYLDEQYF.

This clone was detected many times. The gene calls are TRBV2 and TRBJ2-1; D is uncertain. The CDR3 runs to 14 residues. V was shortened by 3 bases and J by 9 bases, with 15 bases between the two germline ends. CDR1 is SNHLY, CDR2 FYNNEI, per germline. As DNA, the CDR3 is TGTGCCAGCAGTGAGAGACTCACTCCGGGTGAGCAGTTCTTC. It translates to CASSERLTPGEQFF.

The chain carries TRBV11-3 and TRBJ2-1; D is ambiguous. This CDR3 comprises 12 residues. CDR1 and CDR2 from the germline V gene are SGHNT and YENEEA. Trimming pared 5 bases from V and 4 bases from J, leaving 6 bases between. This chain's CDR3 is CASSHKYNEQFF. The CDR3 DNA follows: TGTGCCAGCAGCCACAAGTACAATGAGCAGTTCTTC.

The chain couples TRBV7-9 to TRBJ1-2; possible D gene TRBD1, 5 bases. Germline assignment: CDR1 SEHNR and CDR2 FQNEAQ (reference sequence). This CDR3 has 15 residues. V lost 5 bases to trimming and J lost 4 bases, with 17 bases between them. For the CDR3, the DNA is TGTGCCAGCAGCCCTGGGGGGTCTTTGGGCTATGGCTACACCTTC. It codes for CASSPGGSLGYGYTF. The whole variable domain, filled in from reference TRBV7-9 and TRBJ1-2, reads DTGVSQNPRHKITKRGQNVTFRCDPISEHNRLYWYRQTLGQGPEFLTYFQNEAQLEKSRLLSDRFSAERPKGSFSTLEIQRTEQGDSAMYLCASSPGGSLGYGYTFGSGTRLTVV.

This clone was picked up a small number of times. The rearrangement uses TRBV19 and TRBJ1-1; D is uncertain. V was pared by 4 bases and J by 2 bases, with 8 bases between. Germline V gene lookup returns CDR1 LNHDA and CDR2 SQIVND (reference sequence). The CDR3 spans 13 residues. In nucleotides, the CDR3 is TGTGCCAGTAGTAACGCACTTAACACTGAAGCTTTCTTT. This codes for CASSNALNTEAFF.

For the CDR3, the DNA is TGTGCCAGCAGCTCTAGCGTCGCCGAGCAGTACTTC. Translating gives CASSSSVAEQYF. This chain uses TRBV11-2 with TRBJ2-7, with D maybe TRBD2 (6 bases). CDR3 length: 12 amino acids. Per the germline V gene, CDR1 is SGHAT and CDR2 is FQNNGV. The V and J ends lost 4 bases and 6 bases respectively, with 10 bases between them.

The chain joins TRBV29-1 to TRBJ2-5; 8 bases match TRBD1. Per the germline V gene, CDR1 is SQVTM and CDR2 is ANQGSEA. The CDR3 has 12 residues. J was trimmed by 4 bases and V by 7 bases; bases with no gene match: 5. CDR3 residues: CSASGGGETQYF. DNA for the CDR3: TGCAGCGCCTCAGGGGGCGGAGAGACCCAGTACTTC.

This clone has a single count. CDR3 DNA sequence: TGTGCCAGCAGCAACAATAATCAGCCCCAGCATTTT. This encodes CASSNNNQPQHF. V is TRBV9 and J is TRBJ1-5; D uncertain. The CDR3 consists of 12 residues. Trimming took off 4 bases at V and 4 bases at J, with 6 bases between the two ends. Germline V gives CDR1 SGDLS, CDR2 YYNGEE.

The chain employs TRBV4-2 and TRBJ1-2; D might be TRBD1 (5 bases). The CDR3 loop spans 15 amino acids. Germline CDR1 and CDR2: LGHNA and YNFKEQ. The V end lost 1 base, the J end lost 5 bases, and 14 bases lay between the germline ends. The CDR3 here is CASSQGLGQPYGYTF. CDR3 in DNA: TGTGCCAGCAGCCAAGGCCTAGGACAACCTTATGGCTACACCTTC.

The rearrangement joins TRBV5-1 to TRBJ1-2; D may be TRBD1 (5 bases). Germline loops: CDR1 SGHRS, CDR2 YFSETQ. This CDR3 spans 13 amino acids. V lost 4 bases and J 6 bases, leaving 13 bases between the germline ends. The CDR3 DNA reads as TGCGCCAGCAGCCCGCGAGGGGAGGATGGCTACACCTTC. As protein: CASSPRGEDGYTF.

The chain links TRBV4-1 to TRBJ2-7; 11 bases align to TRBD2. This CDR3 comprises 17 residues. Trimming removed 0 bases from V and 3 bases from J; junction bases left unmatched: 7. CDR1 is MGHRA, CDR2 YSYEKL, per germline. The CDR3 here is CASSQEGLTSGGYEQYF. For the CDR3, the DNA is TGCGCCAGCAGCCAAGAGGGCCTAACTAGCGGGGGCTACGAGCAGTACTTC.

In this sample, this clone turned up a few times. CDR3 residues: CSVEGGRDRGADTQYF. CDR3 DNA sequence: TGCAGCGTTGAAGGAGGTCGGGACAGGGGGGCAGATACGCAGTATTTT. The chain is built from TRBV29-1 and TRBJ2-3, with 11 nucleotides matching TRBD1. The CDR3 covers 16 residues. Germline CDR1 and CDR2: SQVTM and ANQGSEA. With V trimmed by 1 base and J by 4 bases, 7 bases remained unmatched.

The chain employs TRBV28 and TRBJ1-1; 9 bases fit TRBD1. V was pared by 5 bases and J by 11 bases, with 21 bases of the junction left unmatched. Germline-derived CDR1 and CDR2 are MDHEN and SYDVKM. The CDR3 contains 17 residues. The CDR3 spells CASSHTTGQGLLRVAFF. The CDR3 nucleotides are TGTGCCAGCAGTCATACCACGGGACAGGGCCTCCTTCGGGTGGCTTTCTTT.

The V and J genes are TRBV20-1 and TRBJ1-2, with 7 bases fitting TRBD1. Per the germline V gene, CDR1 is DFQATT and CDR2 is SNEGSKA (reference sequence). V lost 6 bases to trimming and J lost 3 bases; unmatched junction nucleotides: 1. The CDR3 has 11 amino acids. The CDR3 nucleotides are TGCAGTGCCGACAGGGACTATGGCTACACCTTC. Encoded protein: CSADRDYGYTF.

This rearrangement joins TRBV5-1 to TRBJ2-3; TRBD1 agrees at 11 bases. This CDR3 is 14 amino acids long. Germline V CDR1 and CDR2: SGHRS, YFSETQ. J lost 4 bases, V lost 4 bases, and 2 bases had no gene match. The CDR3 DNA follows: TGCGCCAGCAGCCCGGACAGGGGGCCAGATACGCAGTATTTT. Translation: CASSPDRGPDTQYF.

This clone was detected a few times. This chain links TRBV2 with TRBJ1-2; 10 bases are a match to TRBD1. Germline-derived CDR1 and CDR2 are SNHLY and FYNNEI. With V trimmed by 4 bases and J by 4 bases, 9 bases remained unmatched. The CDR3 length is 16 residues. CDR3 sequence reads: CASSGGQGVVGYGYTF. In nucleotides, the CDR3 is TGTGCCAGCAGTGGCGGACAGGGGGTGGTCGGCTATGGCTACACCTTC.

The chain uses TRBV6-5 and TRBJ2-3, with D perhaps matching TRBD2 (7 bases). The CDR3 extends over 15 amino acids. V gave up 7 bases and J gave up 3 bases, with 17 bases separating them. CDR1 and CDR2 (germline): MNHEY, SVGAGI. The CDR3 DNA sequence: TGTGCCAGCAACTCAGAGGGGGGGTTTACAGATACGCAGTATTTT. Protein: CASNSEGGFTDTQYF.

The rearrangement links TRBV25-1 to TRBJ2-5; a weak D match, TRBD1 (5 bases). CDR3 length: 14 residues. V was shortened by 7 bases and J by 5 bases, with 17 bases between the two germline ends. Germline V CDR1 and CDR2: MGHDK, SYGVNS. CDR3 protein: CASTQRGFGETQYF. Here the CDR3 DNA reads TGTGCCAGCACGCAAAGGGGATTTGGGGAGACCCAGTACTTC.